This T cell receptor (beta chain) was retrieved from a study of T-cell memory formation after mild COVID-19. Study results and caveats: A balance of CD4 and CD8 characterized clones contracting day 15 to 85, whereas later expanders leaned CD4+.

This clonotype was seen a few times. Antigen: not known. TCRdb reprocessed the 5' RACE reads with MiXCR, giving one entry per CDR3 protein. In the table there are fewer than 400,000 distinct CDR3 sequences, 10% to 15% of which are singletons. Sequencing was done on a sample of PBMCs or a T cell subset sorted from them (not recorded which). The clonotype comes from a man aged 18 to 30 who had mild COVID-19 (a few samples of this study predate the infection). Cell type and time point are not known.

CDR3 region: CSARDLGGGQLAGYTF. CDR3 DNA sequence: TGCAGTGCTAGAGACCTAGGCGGGGGACAGTTAGCTGGCTACACCTTC. The chain recombines TRBV20-1 with TRBJ1-2, with 7 bases matching TRBD1. Germline assignment: CDR1 DFQATT and CDR2 SNEGSKA (reference sequence). The V segment lost 0 bases and the J segment 7 bases; nucleotides outside the gene matches: 14. This CDR3 is 16 amino acids long.